This TCR beta chain stems from a study of CD8 T cells in ankylosing spondylitis. Broader study findings: Significant enrichment of disease-linked clones was reported in matched ankylosing spondylitis synovial fluid. Disease-associated clonotypes exhibited CD8+ identity and were relatively infrequent in peripheral blood.

TCRdb itself ran the 5' RACE reads through MiXCR, one entry per CDR3 protein. Found here are almost 30,000 distinct CDR3 sequences, roughly 5.3% of them singletons; the top ten hold approximately 1.7%. This clonotype was seen at least ten times. What it binds is unknown. Sequenced input: blood, either unsorted or a sorted T cell fraction (not recorded which). The sequence was collected from a female donor with ankylosing spondylitis or in good health (not recorded which).

Written as DNA, the CDR3 is TGTGCCAGCAGCGCAGGACAGGGTGGGGACTACACCTTC. Translation: CASSAGQGGDYTF. This chain links TRBV9 with TRBJ1-2; 8 bases align to TRBD1. The CDR3 has 13 residues. Trimming at V came to 3 bases and at J to 10 bases, leaving 8 bases not matched to a gene. CDR1 is SGDLS and CDR2 is YYNGEE in the germline V gene.